This record concerns one T cell receptor beta chain sequence. The entry originates in a study of blood T cell repertoires in COVID-19. The wider study: Researchers got acute and convalescent COVID-19 samples from the United States, Italy and Spain. In each case, the material was cDNA or gDNA derived from T cells, B-cell-depleted T cells, or PBMCs.

The CDR3 runs 18 residues. V lost 7 bases, J lost 7 bases, and 29 bases lay in between. CDR1 is WSHSY and CDR2 is SAAADI in the germline V gene. Per the original methods: Amplification from reference gene primers served as the basis for estimated nucleated cell counts. The assay was immunoSEQ multiplex PCR, and TCRdb's table has in-frame clones only and misses some. The DNA gave D and trimming, while V, J and clone size come from that table. The table shows about 150,000 clones, with 85% to 95% occurring only once. This rearrangement joins TRBV10-2 to TRBJ2-1; D possibly corresponds to TRBD2 (6 bases). Sequencing was carried out using peripheral blood. This sequence originates from a man aged 50-59 years with acute or convalescent COVID-19. Written as DNA, the CDR3 is TGCGCCAGCATCCCCTCGCCGGTCGACCCGCTAGCGATGAATGAGCAGTTCTTC. Translation gives CASIPSPVDPLAMNEQFF.